The 6 T cell receptor beta chains in this list originate from one sample, sequenced in a study of T cells in Graves' hyperthyroidism and ophthalmopathy. Amplified regions were TCR beta CDR3 sequences from RNA transcripts. Researchers ran a first-round RT-PCR on the TCR CDR3 using the HTBI primer set. Via MiXCR, TCRdb re-called the multiplex PCR reads, giving one row per CDR3 protein. The profile covers hundreds of thousands of distinct CDR3 sequences, with about 14% appearing a single time and about a tenth taken by the ten largest. The sequenced sample was blood. The receptors come from a woman between 18 and 29 years old with Graves' hyperthyroidism.

The sample holds a few counts of this clonotype. The rearrangement joins TRBV4-3 to TRBJ2-2; TRBD2 agrees at 7 bases. CDR1 and CDR2 (germline): LGHNA, YSLEER. The CDR3 contains 17 residues. Trimming cost V 1 base and J 4 bases; bases outside gene matches: 9. CDR3 residues: CASSQVVREWGTGELFF. Written as DNA, the CDR3 is TGCGCCAGCAGCCAAGTTGTGCGGGAGTGGGGCACCGGGGAGCTGTTTTTT.

This clonotype was observed a handful of times. The chain is built from TRBV7-9 and TRBJ2-3, with D unresolved. V gave up 4 bases and J gave up 1 base, with 21 bases separating them. CDR3 length: 18 amino acids. The germline V gene encodes CDR1 SEHNR and CDR2 FQNEAQ (reference sequence). CDR3 amino acids: CASSSDGWPVLGTDTQYF. CDR3 nucleotide sequence: TGTGCCAGCAGCTCCGACGGTTGGCCGGTCCTGGGCACAGATACGCAGTATTTT.

The chain uses TRBV29-1 and TRBJ2-5; 7 bases match TRBD2. The CDR3 has 16 amino acids. Trimming removed 4 bases from V and 1 base from J; junction bases left unmatched: 12. Germline loops: CDR1 SQVTM, CDR2 ANQGSEA. CDR3 nucleotides: TGCAGCGTTGCGGGGGAAGAGCGGGGCCTCCAAGAGACCCAGTACTTC. Its translation: CSVAGEERGLQETQYF. Filled out from reference TRBV29-1 and TRBJ2-5, the complete variable domain reads SAVISQKPSRDICQRGTSLTIQCQVDSQVTMMFWYRQQPGQSLTLIATANQGSEATYESGFVIDKFPISRPNLTFSTLTVSNMSPEDSSIYLCSVAGEERGLQETQYFGPGTRLLVL.

J is TRBJ2-1 and V is TRBV7-8; TRBD1 might be the D (8 bases). Germline V gene sequence: CDR1 SGHVS, CDR2 FQNEAQ. This CDR3 is built from 15 residues. V was trimmed by 6 bases and J by 2 bases, leaving 14 bases between them. The DNA for the CDR3 is TGTGCCAGCAGAAAACAGGGGGGGACCTACAATGAGCAGTTCTTC. Translation gives CASRKQGGTYNEQFF.

J is TRBJ2-3 and V is TRBV7-3, with TRBD2 matching 7 bases. Trimming at V came to 5 bases and at J to 1 base, leaving 6 bases not matched to a gene. Germline V gene data show CDR1 as SGHTA and CDR2 as FQGTGA. The CDR3 sequence is 15 residues long. Here the CDR3 reads CASSTVAGGTDTQYF. CDR3 coding DNA: TGTGCCAGCAGCACAGTGGCGGGAGGCACAGATACGCAGTATTTT.

The chain couples TRBV29-1 to TRBJ2-7; 14 positions match TRBD2. V shed 4 bases, J shed 2 bases, and the junction held 7 bases outside the gene matches. Looked up from germline, CDR1 is SQVTM and CDR2 is ANQGSEA. The CDR3 has 16 residues. The CDR3 sequence is CSVVSPGLAGAYEQYF. In nucleotides, the CDR3 is TGCAGCGTTGTCTCCCCGGGACTAGCGGGAGCCTACGAGCAGTACTTC.